This entry concerns a single T cell receptor beta chain. Trimming removed 3 bases from V and 0 bases from J; junction bases left unmatched: 5. CDR3 length: 15 residues. Germline V gene lookup returns CDR1 DFQATT and CDR2 SNEGSKA (reference sequence). This sample is drawn from a study of T cells in Graves' hyperthyroidism and ophthalmopathy. RNA transcripts gave rise to amplified TCR beta CDR3 regions. First-round RT-PCR of the TCR CDR3 relied on the HTBI primer set. TCRdb reprocessed the multiplex PCR reads with MiXCR, giving one entry per CDR3 protein. The sample lists about 840,000 distinct CDR3 sequences, 38% occurring once.

The chain has TRBV20-1 and TRBJ1-1; 9 nucleotides align to TRBD1. The sequence was obtained from a young man with Graves' hyperthyroidism. The sequenced sample was blood. The CDR3 coding sequence is TGCAGTGCTAGGAGACAGGGGGGCATGAACACTGAAGCTTTCTTT. Translating gives CSARRQGGMNTEAFF.